This TCR beta chain was sequenced in a study of cytomegalovirus exposure and HLA in healthy donors. Only one count was recorded for this clone. At one boundary the junction diverges from the germline segment, which might be a read error. The sample holds other DNA sequences that translate to the same CDR3. Germline lookup yields CDR1 SEHNR and CDR2 FQNEAQ (reference sequence). This CDR3 has 14 amino acids. PCR employed 60 Vbeta and 13 Jbeta primers. Measured with immunoSEQ multiplex PCR; TCRdb has only the in-frame clones, and not every one. The repertoire holds 90,000 to 100,000 clones, over 60% seen once, with roughly a sixth in the top ten.

This sequence was found in a man aged 55 to 70 in good health and CMV-seropositive. The sequenced sample was PBMCs. This chain connects TRBV7-9 to TRBJ2-7, with 7 positions matching TRBD2. CDR3 in amino acids: CASSPALARDEQYF. The CDR3 nucleotides read TGCGCCAGCAGCCCCGCACTAGCGCGTGACGAGCAGTACTTC.